This T cell receptor (beta chain) was obtained from a study of regulatory T cells in long-lasting Graves disease. TCR beta libraries were built with iRepertoire HTBI primers and Arm-PCR of CDR3 regions. In the original analysis: Identification across samples found some 60 TRBV and roughly 13 TRBJ segments. TCRdb used MiXCR to reprocess the multiplex PCR reads, holding one entry per CDR3 protein. The V and J calls shown here were made by TCRdb, not taken from the authors' results. The sample consists of roughly 400,000 distinct CDR3 sequences, around a fifth of them appearing once. Noted time point: persistent/refractory GD, antithyroid drugs over 5 years with positive TRAb. Extracted PBMC RNA gave rise to the TCR library. The source of the patients was an endocrinology department in Xi'an, China. Findings of the study overall: Peripheral blood, not thyroid tissue, was the sole material studied. Lower TCR diversity characterized persistent Graves' patients relative to newly diagnosed patients.

CDR1 KGHSH and CDR2 LQKENI come from the germline V gene. With 10 bases removed from V and 2 bases from J, the gap between germline ends came to 11 bases. This CDR3 is built from 13 residues. Of note for this clonotype: Its cognate antigen is unknown.

The chain joins TRBV18 to TRBJ2-2; unclear D gene. The sample in question was peripheral blood mononuclear cells (PBMCs), obtained when the disease was refractory, from a patient treated with antithyroid drugs. This TCR was sampled from a female donor with Graves disease. The CDR3 nucleotides are TGTGCCACAAAGGACGGAAACACCGGGGAGCTGTTTTTT. This encodes CATKDGNTGELFF. Full variable domain (missing parts from reference TRBV18 and TRBJ2-2): NAGVMQNPRHLVRRRGQEARLRCSPMKGHSHVYWYRQLPEEGLKFMVYLQKENIIDESGMPKERFSAEFPKEGPSILRIQQVVRGDSAAYFCATKDGNTGELFFGEGSRLTVL.